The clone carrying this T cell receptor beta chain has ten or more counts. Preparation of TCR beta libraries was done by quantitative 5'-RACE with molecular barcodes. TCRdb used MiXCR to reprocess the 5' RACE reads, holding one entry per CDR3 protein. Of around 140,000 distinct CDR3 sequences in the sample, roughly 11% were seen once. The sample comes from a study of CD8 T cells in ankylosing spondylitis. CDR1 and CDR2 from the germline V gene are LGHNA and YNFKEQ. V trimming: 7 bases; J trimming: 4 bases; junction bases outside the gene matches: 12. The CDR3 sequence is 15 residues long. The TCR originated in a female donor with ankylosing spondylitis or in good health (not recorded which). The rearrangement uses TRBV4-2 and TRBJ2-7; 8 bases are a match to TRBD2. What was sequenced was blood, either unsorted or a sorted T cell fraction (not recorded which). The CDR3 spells CASTHGMAGGYEQYF. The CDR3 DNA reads TGTGCCAGCACCCACGGCATGGCGGGAGGTTACGAGCAGTACTTC.